These 8 T cell receptor beta chains share one sample of origin, sequenced in a study of blood T cell repertoires in COVID-19. The protocol was immunoSEQ multiplex PCR, while the TCRdb copy is restricted to in-frame clones and leaves out a portion. The sample includes roughly 290,000 clones, about 91% of them seen just once. The sequenced material came from peripheral blood. The source is a woman aged 55 to 70 with acute or convalescent COVID-19.

The chain is built from TRBV4-2 and TRBJ1-2, with D possibly matching TRBD1 (6 bases). The CDR3 runs to 15 residues. Germline values: CDR1 LGHNA, CDR2 YNFKEQ. Trimming pared 0 bases from V and 5 bases from J, leaving 13 bases between. CDR3 sequence reads: CASSQDGTLRYGYTF. Written as DNA, the CDR3 is TGTGCCAGCAGCCAAGATGGGACACTGAGGTATGGCTACACCTTC.

Written as DNA, the CDR3 is TGCAGCGTCCTAGAGGGGGGGGCTGAAGCTTTCTTT. This translates into CSVLEGGAEAFF. The chain carries TRBV29-1 and TRBJ1-1, with D perhaps TRBD1 (6 bases). With 6 bases removed from V and 6 bases from J, the gap between germline ends came to 14 bases. This CDR3 is 12 amino acids long. Germline V CDR1 and CDR2: SQVTM, ANQGSEA.

Only one count was recorded for this clone. The CDR3 region is CATHAGVSGGYTF. CDR3 DNA: TGTGCCACCCACGCCGGTGTATCGGGTGGCTACACCTTC. The chain uses TRBV24-1 and TRBJ1-2; D not certain. This CDR3 is 13 amino acids long. V was shortened by 9 bases and J by 7 bases, with 17 bases between the two germline ends. Looked up from germline, CDR1 is KGHDR and CDR2 is SFDVKD.

This clone is a singleton in its sample. The chain is built from TRBV27 and TRBJ1-5; D is perhaps TRBD1 (6 bases). The V and J ends lost 3 bases and 2 bases respectively, with 17 bases between them. CDR3 length: 17 amino acids. Germline V gene data show CDR1 as MNHEY and CDR2 as SMNVEV (reference sequence). The CDR3 DNA follows: TGTGCCAGCAGTTTTAGGACGGGGGGCTCCGGCAATCAGCCCCAGCATTTT. Encoded protein: CASSFRTGGSGNQPQHF.

The chain is built from TRBV7-9 and TRBJ1-2; D remains ambiguous. This CDR3 spans 15 amino acids. V dropped 0 bases and J dropped 8 bases, with 16 bases sitting between them. Germline CDR1 reads SEHNR; CDR2 reads FQNEAQ (reference sequence). For the CDR3, the DNA is TGTGCCAGCAGCTTAGCGAAGCGGACTCTGGGAGGCTACACCTTC. It yields the protein CASSLAKRTLGGYTF.

This clone was detected a few times. The genes are TRBV5-1 and TRBJ2-5; the match to TRBD1 covers 7 bases. V shed 4 bases, J shed 1 base, and the junction held 4 bases outside the gene matches. Germline CDR1 and CDR2: SGHRS and YFSETQ. This CDR3 has 14 amino acids. CDR3 protein: CASSRGQLQETQYF. CDR3 DNA: TGCGCCAGCAGCCGGGGACAGCTCCAAGAGACCCAGTACTTC.

The rearrangement links TRBV30 to TRBJ1-1; perhaps TRBD1 as D (6 bases). Between the trimmed V and J ends, which lost 4 bases and 3 bases, there was a span of 15 bases. Germline lookup yields CDR1 GTSNPN and CDR2 SVGIG (reference sequence). CDR3 length: 14 amino acids. The CDR3 nucleotides read TGTGCCTGGACCGATTGGGGGCAGGACACTGAAGCTTTCTTT. It codes for CAWTDWGQDTEAFF. Complete variable domain (other parts from reference TRBV30 and TRBJ1-1): SQTIHQWPATLVQPVGSPLSLECTVEGTSNPNLYWYRQAAGRGLQLLFYSVGIGQISSEVPQNLSASRPQDRQFILSSKKLLLSDSGFYLCAWTDWGQDTEAFFGQGTRLTVV.

CDR3 amino acids: CASSLETSGFRAGTQYF. The CDR3 nucleotides read TGCGCCAGCAGCTTGGAAACATCGGGGTTCCGAGCCGGGACCCAGTACTTC. The chain is built from TRBV5-1 and TRBJ2-5, with D possibly being TRBD2 (5 bases). Germline lookup yields CDR1 SGHRS and CDR2 YFSETQ. Deletions cut 0 bases from V and 7 bases from J, with 22 bases between. This CDR3 is built from 17 residues.